The clone carrying this T cell receptor (beta chain) was seen a handful of times. Profiling relied on immunoSEQ multiplex PCR, and the TCRdb table lists in-frame clones only, not all of them. The sample shows about 49,000 clones, about 87% of them seen only once. Seattle patients were enrolled during active infection and followed longitudinally. The data were taken from a study of blood T cell repertoires in COVID-19. V lost 4 bases to trimming and J lost 2 bases; unmatched junction nucleotides: 19. Looked up from germline, CDR1 is SGDLS and CDR2 is YYNGEE. The CDR3 has 19 residues. This clonotype was obtained from a woman of 80 years or more with COVID-19, enrolled during active disease. The chain links TRBV9 to TRBJ2-7, with 9 nucleotides matching TRBD1. The sequenced sample consisted of peripheral blood. The CDR3 loop is CASSPAGTGRTPAPYEQYF. For the CDR3, the DNA is TGTGCCAGCAGCCCTGCCGGGACAGGGAGAACCCCAGCACCCTACGAGCAGTACTTC.